This T cell receptor beta chain was sequenced for a study of radiation and T cells in renal cell carcinoma. TCRdb keeps only in-frame clones here, not all; method: immunoSEQ multiplex PCR. The data contain about 78,000 clones, 80% to 90% of them singletons. From germline, CDR1 is GTSNPN and CDR2 SVGIG (reference sequence). The V and J ends lost 0 bases and 5 bases, in that order; junction bases with no gene match: 8. The CDR3 has 15 amino acids. The time point: blood 4 weeks post-SBRT, at nephrectomy. Treatment indicated: 15 Gy SBRT to primary tumor, nephrectomy 4 weeks later. Nephrectomy followed 15 Gy stereotactic body radiation by 4 weeks. After SBRT, blood was collected at 2 and 4 weeks, plus baseline. Findings of the study overall: Without pretreatment biopsies, baseline tumor clonotype presence was undetermined. In blood, top tumor clones expanded by 2 weeks, shrinking by 4.

As for this clone: Its antigen is undetermined.

The gene calls are TRBV30 and TRBJ2-5, with 8 positions matching TRBD2. Sequenced material: blood, taken from a patient whose treatment included radiotherapy and nephrectomy. The receptor's source is a woman in her seventies with renal cell carcinoma. This CDR3 reads CAWSVGSGGWETQYF. The DNA for the CDR3 is TGTGCCTGGAGTGTAGGGAGCGGGGGCTGGGAGACCCAGTACTTC. Full variable domain (outside the CDR3, taken from reference TRBV30 and TRBJ2-5): SQTIHQWPATLVQPVGSPLSLECTVEGTSNPNLYWYRQAAGRGLQLLFYSVGIGQISSEVPQNLSASRPQDRQFILSSKKLLLSDSGFYLCAWSVGSGGWETQYFGPGTRLLVL.